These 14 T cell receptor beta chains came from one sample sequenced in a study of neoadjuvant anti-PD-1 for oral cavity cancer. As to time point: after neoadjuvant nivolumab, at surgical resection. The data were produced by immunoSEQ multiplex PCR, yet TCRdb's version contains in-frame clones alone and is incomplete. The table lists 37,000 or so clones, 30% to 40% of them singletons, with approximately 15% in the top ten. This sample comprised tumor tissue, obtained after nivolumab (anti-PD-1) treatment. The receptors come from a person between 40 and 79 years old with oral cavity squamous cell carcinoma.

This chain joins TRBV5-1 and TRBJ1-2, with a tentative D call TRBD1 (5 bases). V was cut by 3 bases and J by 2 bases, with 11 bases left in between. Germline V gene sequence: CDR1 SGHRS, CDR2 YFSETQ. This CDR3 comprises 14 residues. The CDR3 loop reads CASSSGQRNYGYTF. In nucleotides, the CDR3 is TGCGCCAGCAGCTCAGGACAAAGAAACTATGGCTACACCTTC.

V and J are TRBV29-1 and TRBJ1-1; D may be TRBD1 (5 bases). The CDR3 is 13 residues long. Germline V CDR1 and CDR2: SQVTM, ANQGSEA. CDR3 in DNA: TGCATTTGCCTGACCGACAGAAACACTGAAGCTTTCTTT. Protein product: CICLTDRNTEAFF. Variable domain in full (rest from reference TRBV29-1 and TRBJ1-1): SAVISQKPSRDICQRGTSLTIQCQVDSQVTMMFWYRQQPGQSLTLIATANQGSEATYESGFVIDKFPISRPNLTFSTLTVSNMSPEDSSIYLCICLTDRNTEAFFGQGTRLTVV.

CDR3 in DNA: TGTGCCAGCAGCCCGGGACAGGGGGTCGGCGGCTACACCTTC. Its protein product is CASSPGQGVGGYTF. The V call is TRBV7-3, the J call TRBJ1-2, with 11 nucleotides matching TRBD1. J gave up 8 bases and V 5 bases, and 7 bases lay outside the gene matches. The CDR3 is 14 amino acids. Germline loops: CDR1 SGHTA, CDR2 FQGTGA.

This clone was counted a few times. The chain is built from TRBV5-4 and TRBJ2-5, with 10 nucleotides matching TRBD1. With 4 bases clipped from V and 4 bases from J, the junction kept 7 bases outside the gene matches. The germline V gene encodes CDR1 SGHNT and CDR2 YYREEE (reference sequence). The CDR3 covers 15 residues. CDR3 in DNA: TGTGCCAGCAGCCGCGGGACAGGGGCGGGAGAGACCCAGTACTTC. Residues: CASSRGTGAGETQYF.

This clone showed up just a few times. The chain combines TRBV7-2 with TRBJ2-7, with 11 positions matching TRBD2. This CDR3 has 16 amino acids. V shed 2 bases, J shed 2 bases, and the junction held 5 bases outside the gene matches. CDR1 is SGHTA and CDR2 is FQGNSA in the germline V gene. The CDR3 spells CASSLPEGLAAYEQYF. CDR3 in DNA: TGTGCCAGCAGCTTACCCGAGGGACTAGCGGCCTACGAGCAGTACTTC.

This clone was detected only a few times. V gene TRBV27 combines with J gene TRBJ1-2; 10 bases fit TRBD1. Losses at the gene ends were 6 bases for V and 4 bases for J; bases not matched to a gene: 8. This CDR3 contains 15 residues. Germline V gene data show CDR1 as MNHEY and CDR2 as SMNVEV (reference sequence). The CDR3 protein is CASRLGTGEGYGYTF. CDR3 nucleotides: TGTGCCAGCAGATTGGGGACAGGGGAAGGCTATGGCTACACCTTC.

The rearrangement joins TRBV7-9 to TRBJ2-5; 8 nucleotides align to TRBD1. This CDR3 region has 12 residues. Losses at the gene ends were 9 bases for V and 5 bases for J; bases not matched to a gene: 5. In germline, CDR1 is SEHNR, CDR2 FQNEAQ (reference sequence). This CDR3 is CASTGGRETQYF. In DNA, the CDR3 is TGTGCCAGTACAGGGGGGCGTGAGACCCAGTACTTC. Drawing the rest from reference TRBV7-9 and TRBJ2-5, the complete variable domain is DTGVSQNPRHKITKRGQNVTFRCDPISEHNRLYWYRQTLGQGPEFLTYFQNEAQLEKSRLLSDRFSAERPKGSFSTLEIQRTEQGDSAMYLCASTGGRETQYFGPGTRLLVL.

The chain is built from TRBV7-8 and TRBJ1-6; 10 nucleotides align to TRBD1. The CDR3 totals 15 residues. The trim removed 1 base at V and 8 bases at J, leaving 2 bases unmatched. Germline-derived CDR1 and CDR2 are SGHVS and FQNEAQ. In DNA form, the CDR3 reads TGTGCCAGCAGCTTAGTAGGGACAGGGGATTCACCCCTCCACTTT. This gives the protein CASSLVGTGDSPLHF.

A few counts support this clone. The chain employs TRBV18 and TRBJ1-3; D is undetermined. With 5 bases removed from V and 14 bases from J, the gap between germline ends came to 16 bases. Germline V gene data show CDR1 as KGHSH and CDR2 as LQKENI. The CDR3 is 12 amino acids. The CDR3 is CASSGPGLPVYF. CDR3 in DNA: TGTGCCAGCTCAGGACCGGGCCTGCCGGTATATTTT.

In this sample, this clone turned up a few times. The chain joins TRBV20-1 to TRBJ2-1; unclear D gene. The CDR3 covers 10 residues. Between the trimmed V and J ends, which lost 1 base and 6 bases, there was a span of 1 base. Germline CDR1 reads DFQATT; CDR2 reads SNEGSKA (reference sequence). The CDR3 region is CSARVNEQFF. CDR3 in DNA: TGCAGTGCTAGAGTCAATGAGCAGTTCTTC.

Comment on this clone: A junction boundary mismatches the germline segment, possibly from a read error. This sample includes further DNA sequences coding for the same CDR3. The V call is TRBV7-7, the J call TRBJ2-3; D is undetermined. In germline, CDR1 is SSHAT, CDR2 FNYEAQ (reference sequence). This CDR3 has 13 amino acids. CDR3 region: CASSLSGTDTQYF. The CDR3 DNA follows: TGTGCTAGCAGCTTATCGGGCACAGATACGCAGTATTTT.

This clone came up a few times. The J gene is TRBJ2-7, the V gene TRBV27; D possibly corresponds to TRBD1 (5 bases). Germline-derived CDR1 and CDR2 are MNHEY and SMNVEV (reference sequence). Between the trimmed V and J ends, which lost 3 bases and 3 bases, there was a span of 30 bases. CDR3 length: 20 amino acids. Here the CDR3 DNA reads TGTGCCAGCAGTTTCGATCTGGGGCCCTATATTTGGGCTCCCGACTACGAGCAGTACTTC. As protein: CASSFDLGPYIWAPDYEQYF.

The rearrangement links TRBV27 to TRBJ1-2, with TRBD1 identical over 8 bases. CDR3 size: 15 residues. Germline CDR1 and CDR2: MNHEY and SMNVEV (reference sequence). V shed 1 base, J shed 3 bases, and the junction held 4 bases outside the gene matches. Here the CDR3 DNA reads TGTGCCAGCAGTTTATGGGCGGACAGGGACTATGGCTACACCTTC. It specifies CASSLWADRDYGYTF.

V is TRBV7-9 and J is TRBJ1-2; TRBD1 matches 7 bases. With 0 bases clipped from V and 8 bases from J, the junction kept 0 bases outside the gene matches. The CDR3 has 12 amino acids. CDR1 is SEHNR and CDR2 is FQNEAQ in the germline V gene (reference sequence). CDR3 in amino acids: CASSLAGQGYTF. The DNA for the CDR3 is TGTGCCAGCAGCTTAGCGGGACAGGGCTACACCTTC.